Shown below are 12 T cell receptor beta chains from a single sample sequenced in a study of Ad26.COV2.S vaccination and SARS-CoV-2 variants. The data were produced by immunoSEQ multiplex PCR, yet TCRdb's version contains in-frame clones alone and is incomplete. The sample holds under 600,000 clones, about 89% seen once. The treatment was: around 19 received Ad26.COV2.S at low or high dose, single or two shots; five or six received placebo; per-sample allocation not given. The investigators took samples on day 63 after the first vaccine or placebo injection. The source material was peripheral blood, sampled in a trial of Ad26.COV2.S vaccine versus placebo. The receptor set was obtained from a person between 18 and 59 years old who received the Ad26.COV2.S COVID-19 vaccine or a placebo.

The chain recombines TRBV19 with TRBJ1-5; 10 bases align to TRBD1. The CDR3 spans 14 residues. Germline V gene lookup returns CDR1 LNHDA and CDR2 SQIVND (reference sequence). V was pared by 6 bases and J by 5 bases, with 4 bases of the junction left unmatched. CDR3 nucleotides: TGTGCCAGTAGCCCGGGACAGGGGTATCAGCCCCAGCATTTT. It codes for CASSPGQGYQPQHF.

V and J are TRBV11-2 and TRBJ2-7; D unclear. The CDR3 contains 15 residues. Trimming took 0 bases from V and 0 from J, leaving 9 bases between them. Germline V lookup: CDR1 SGHAT, CDR2 FQNNGV. In DNA form, the CDR3 reads TGTGCCAGCAGCTTAGATGGTGGCACCTCCTACGAGCAGTACTTC. Protein: CASSLDGGTSYEQYF.

The genes are TRBV28 and TRBJ2-4; D ambiguous. V was clipped by 3 bases and J by 5 bases, with 17 bases between them. This CDR3 has 16 amino acids. The germline CDR1 and CDR2 sequences are MDHEN and SYDVKM. In nucleotides, the CDR3 is TGTGCCAGCAGTTTCGGCAAGGCGAAACGTGAAAACATTCAGTACTTC. Amino acids: CASSFGKAKRENIQYF.

The chain carries TRBV27 and TRBJ2-5, with 8 bases identical to TRBD1. CDR1 is MNHEY, CDR2 SMNVEV, per germline (reference sequence). The CDR3 is 13 residues long. Losses at the gene ends were 5 bases for V and 6 bases for J; bases not matched to a gene: 5. The CDR3 sequence is CASSPRTGQTQYF. Here the CDR3 DNA reads TGTGCCAGCAGTCCCCGGACAGGGCAGACCCAGTACTTC.

The chain is built from TRBV5-1 and TRBJ2-7; tentatively, D is TRBD1 (5 bases). The CDR3 is 13 residues long. CDR1 and CDR2 from the germline V gene are SGHRS and YFSETQ. Trimming pared 3 bases from V and 2 bases from J, leaving 9 bases between. The CDR3 nucleotides read TGCGCCAGCAGCTCTAGGGGTACCTACGAGCAGTACTTC. It specifies CASSSRGTYEQYF.

The genes are TRBV2 and TRBJ1-4, with TRBD1 matching over 8 bases. Per germline, CDR1 SNHLY and CDR2 FYNNEI. The CDR3 has 16 amino acids. V lost 7 bases to trimming and J lost 0 bases; unmatched junction nucleotides: 7. Written as DNA, the CDR3 is TGTGCCAGCAAAGGCCAGGGGGCCGCAACTAATGAAAAACTGTTTTTT. As protein: CASKGQGAATNEKLFF.

This chain uses TRBV10-2 with TRBJ2-7; maybe TRBD2 (6 bases). From germline, CDR1 is WSHSY and CDR2 SAAADI. With 3 bases removed from V and 0 bases from J, the gap between germline ends came to 9 bases. The CDR3 has 14 amino acids. The CDR3 region is CASSDAGFSYEQYF. The CDR3 region has the DNA TGCGCCAGCAGTGATGCGGGGTTCTCCTACGAGCAGTACTTC.

This chain connects TRBV19 to TRBJ2-7, with D uncertain. CDR3 length equals 12 residues. CDR1 is LNHDA, CDR2 SQIVND, per germline (reference sequence). V was cut by 7 bases and J by 2 bases, with 9 bases left in between. The CDR3, as DNA: TGTGCCAGTAATGGTGAGGCCTACGAGCAGTACTTC. This gives the protein CASNGEAYEQYF.

The chain couples TRBV6-5 to TRBJ1-2, with D tentatively TRBD1 (5 bases). CDR1 MNHEY and CDR2 SVGAGI come from the germline V gene. This CDR3 region has 13 residues. The ends were cut back, 8 bases at V and 5 bases at J, with 15 bases in the middle. This CDR3 is CASGEAGPYGYTF. The CDR3 DNA follows: TGTGCCAGCGGGGAGGCAGGGCCTTATGGCTACACCTTC.

This chain uses TRBV7-9 with TRBJ2-3, with 10 bases lining up with TRBD2. This CDR3 is built from 16 residues. Germline loops: CDR1 SEHNR, CDR2 FQNEAQ (reference sequence). V lost 3 bases and J lost 5; bases outside the gene matches: 8. This chain's CDR3 is CASSLTSGWAGDTQYF. The DNA for the CDR3 is TGTGCCAGCAGCTTGACTAGCGGGTGGGCGGGAGATACGCAGTATTTT.

The chain's CDR3 is CASRIFGGPVPNEQFF. The CDR3 nucleotides read TGTGCCAGCCGTATTTTCGGAGGGCCGGTACCCAATGAGCAGTTCTTC. The rearrangement uses TRBV27 and TRBJ2-1, with D tentatively TRBD2 (6 bases). Per the germline V gene, CDR1 is MNHEY and CDR2 is SMNVEV (reference sequence). This CDR3 is 16 amino acids long. V was pared by 8 bases and J by 6 bases, with 23 bases between.

The chain is built from TRBV6-2 or TRBV6-3 and TRBJ1-1; no clear D. Germline V gene lookup returns CDR1 MNHEY and CDR2 SVGEGT. The CDR3 length is 14 residues. Trimming cost V 0 bases and J 8 bases, with 13 bases left between them. This CDR3 reads CASSYSIGQAEAFF. CDR3 DNA sequence: TGTGCCAGCAGTTACTCGATTGGGCAGGCCGAAGCTTTCTTT.